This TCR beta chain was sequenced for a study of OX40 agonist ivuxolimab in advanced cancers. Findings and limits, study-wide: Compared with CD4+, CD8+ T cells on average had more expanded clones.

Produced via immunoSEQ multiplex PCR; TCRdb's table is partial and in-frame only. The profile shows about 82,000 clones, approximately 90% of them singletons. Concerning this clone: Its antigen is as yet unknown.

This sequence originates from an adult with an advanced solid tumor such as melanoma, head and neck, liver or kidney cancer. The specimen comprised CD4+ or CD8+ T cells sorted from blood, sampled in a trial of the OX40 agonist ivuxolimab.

This chain's CDR3 is CASTYGPDTEAFF. The CDR3 DNA is TGTGCCAGCACCTACGGGCCAGACACTGAAGCTTTCTTT. The genes are TRBV6-5 and TRBJ1-1; D unclear. The ends were cut back, 7 bases at V and 3 bases at J, with 12 bases in the middle. Germline assignment: CDR1 MNHEY and CDR2 SVGAGI. The CDR3 spans 13 residues.